The 29 T cell receptor beta chains given below trace back to one sample, sequenced in a study of shared clonotypes between healthy human individuals. The method was immunoSEQ multiplex PCR; TCRdb's version includes in-frame clones alone and lacks a portion of them. The sample includes over 1.4 million clones, roughly 97% seen only once; the top ten take 0.95% to 1.5%. Sequencing was carried out using naive CD4+ T cells sorted from blood. As for subset: CD45RA+ positively selected. The receptors here all came from a man younger than 45 in good health.

J is TRBJ1-1 and V is TRBV10-3; possible D gene TRBD1, 6 bases. Trimming removed 3 bases from V and 3 bases from J, with 14 bases in between. This CDR3 contains 15 residues. The germline V gene has CDR1 ENHRY and CDR2 SYGVKD. The CDR3 spells CAISDLGGAHTEAFF. The CDR3 DNA reads TGTGCCATCAGTGACCTGGGGGGGGCCCACACTGAAGCTTTCTTT.

The chain carries TRBV7-6 and TRBJ2-1, with TRBD2 matching 11 bases. The J segment lost 4 bases and the V segment lost 1 base, leaving 6 bases of the junction unmatched. CDR3 length: 17 amino acids. From germline, CDR1 is SGHVS and CDR2 FNYEAQ. CDR3 residues: CASSLGTLAGGYNEQFF. DNA for the CDR3: TGTGCCAGCAGCTTAGGGACTCTAGCGGGAGGTTACAATGAGCAGTTCTTC. Supplemented by reference TRBV7-6 and TRBJ2-1, the full variable domain reads GAGVSQSPRYKVTKRGQDVALRCDPISGHVSLYWYRQALGQGPEFLTYFNYEAQQDKSGLPNDRFSAERPEGSISTLTIQRTEQRDSAMYRCASSLGTLAGGYNEQFFGPGTRLTVL.

The chain combines TRBV10-3 with TRBJ2-7; TRBD2 agrees at 14 bases. Germline CDR1 ENHRY, CDR2 SYGVKD. Trimming removed 3 bases from V and 5 bases from J; junction bases left unmatched: 9. This CDR3 is 17 amino acids long. In nucleotides, the CDR3 is TGTGCCATCAGTGAATTTGGGGGACTAGCGGGAGCCCACGAGCAGTACTTC. Translating it yields CAISEFGGLAGAHEQYF.

The rearrangement uses TRBV7-6 and TRBJ2-1; maybe TRBD2 (5 bases). CDR1 is SGHVS, CDR2 FNYEAQ, per germline. Between the trimmed V and J ends, which lost 0 bases and 8 bases, there was a span of 11 bases. CDR3 length: 14 amino acids. The CDR3 DNA sequence: TGTGCCAGCAGCTTAGCGGTTACTAGTTATGAGCAGTTCTTC. Encoded protein: CASSLAVTSYEQFF.

In the case of this clone: Other DNA sequences in the same sample also yield this CDR3. This chain links TRBV5-1 with TRBJ1-1; maybe TRBD1 (6 bases). V gave up 4 bases and J gave up 2 bases, with 12 bases separating them. The CDR3 is 14 residues long. Germline loops: CDR1 SGHRS, CDR2 YFSETQ. In DNA, the CDR3 is TGCGCCAGCAGCCCGGACAGAGCTAACACTGAAGCTTTCTTT. This encodes CASSPDRANTEAFF. Full variable domain (remainder filled in from reference TRBV5-1 and TRBJ1-1): KAGVTQTPRYLIKTRGQQVTLSCSPISGHRSVSWYQQTPGQGLQFLFEYFSETQRNKGNFPGRFSGRQFSNSRSEMNVSTLELGDSALYLCASSPDRANTEAFFGQGTRLTVV.

The rearrangement joins TRBV5-5 to TRBJ2-7; weak D call: TRBD1 (5 bases). V dropped 6 bases and J dropped 5 bases, with 9 bases sitting between them. Per germline, CDR1 SGHKS and CDR2 YYEKEE (reference sequence). This CDR3 contains 11 residues. The CDR3 region is CASTDTNEQYF. CDR3 nucleotide sequence: TGTGCCAGCACGGACACTAACGAGCAGTACTTC.

This clone was seen just once. DNA for the CDR3: TGTGCCACCAGCAGAGCCACGGGTACGGGAAGAGGCGAGCAGTACTTC. It yields the protein CATSRATGTGRGEQYF. The genes are TRBV15 and TRBJ2-7, with D tentatively TRBD2 (5 bases). This CDR3 region has 16 residues. The V and J ends lost 1 base and 6 bases respectively, with 19 bases between them. Germline values: CDR1 LNHNV, CDR2 YYDKDF (reference sequence).

This chain links TRBV7-2 with TRBJ2-1; 7 bases are a match to TRBD2. V was pared by 5 bases and J by 5 bases, with 12 bases of the junction left unmatched. The CDR3 runs 16 residues. The V gene's germline CDR1 is SGHTA and CDR2 FQGNSA. The CDR3 here is CASSTRGRAGDNEQFF. The CDR3 nucleotides are TGTGCCAGCAGCACGAGAGGGAGGGCCGGGGACAATGAGCAGTTCTTC.

The chain uses TRBV9 and TRBJ2-1; 9 bases fit TRBD2. Germline CDR1 SGDLS, CDR2 YYNGEE. The CDR3 extends over 17 amino acids. J was trimmed by 0 bases and V by 6 bases; bases with no gene match: 10. This CDR3 reads CASTKRLADSSYNEQFF. The CDR3, as DNA: TGTGCCAGCACCAAACGACTAGCGGACAGCTCCTACAATGAGCAGTTCTTC.

The chain employs TRBV6-1 and TRBJ2-7; D remains unclear. Germline V gene lookup returns CDR1 MNHNS and CDR2 SASEGT. Deletions cut 6 bases from V and 6 bases from J, with 15 bases between. This CDR3 is built from 13 residues. Here the CDR3 reads CASRLSEGSEQYF. CDR3 nucleotide sequence: TGTGCCAGCAGACTCTCGGAAGGTTCCGAGCAGTACTTC.

The gene calls are TRBV5-4 and TRBJ2-1, with TRBD2 matching over 8 bases. V lost 1 base, J lost 1 base, and 4 bases stayed unmatched. Germline V lookup: CDR1 SGHNT, CDR2 YYREEE (reference sequence). This CDR3 is built from 16 residues. This CDR3 reads CASSLTGRVSYNEQFF. The CDR3 DNA reads as TGTGCCAGCAGCTTGACCGGGAGGGTGTCCTACAATGAGCAGTTCTTC. The full variable domain, its missing parts supplied by reference TRBV5-4 and TRBJ2-1, is ETGVTQSPTHLIKTRGQQVTLRCSSQSGHNTVSWYQQALGQGPQFIFQYYREEENGRGNFPPRFSGLQFPNYSSELNVNALELDDSALYLCASSLTGRVSYNEQFFGPGTRLTVL.

The rearrangement uses TRBV19 and TRBJ1-3; tentative D call: TRBD1 (5 bases). The CDR3 covers 16 residues. Germline-derived CDR1 and CDR2 are LNHDA and SQIVND (reference sequence). Trimming removed 7 bases at V and 0 bases at J, with 16 bases between. This CDR3 reads CASTYGARSSGNTIYF. CDR3 nucleotide sequence: TGTGCCAGTACCTATGGGGCAAGAAGCTCTGGAAACACCATATATTTT.

The chain uses TRBV5-6 and TRBJ2-1; D not resolved. Looked up from germline, CDR1 is SGHDT and CDR2 is YYEEEE. The CDR3 contains 14 residues. Trimming left V 2 bases short and J 0 bases short, with 6 bases between. CDR3 sequence: CASSFKSSYNEQFF. CDR3 nucleotides: TGTGCCAGCAGCTTCAAGAGCTCCTACAATGAGCAGTTCTTC.

The chain carries TRBV19 and TRBJ2-2, with D possibly being TRBD1 (7 bases). CDR3 length equals 20 residues. CDR1 is LNHDA, CDR2 SQIVND, per germline (reference sequence). Trimming cost V 0 bases and J 1 base, with 21 bases left between them. The CDR3 reads CASSIDHGGGGGLNTGELFF. CDR3 DNA: TGTGCCAGTAGTATAGATCATGGAGGGGGCGGCGGATTGAACACCGGGGAGCTGTTTTTT.

This sequence joins TRBV29-1 and TRBJ2-1; 9 bases map to TRBD2. This CDR3 comprises 12 residues. CDR1 is SQVTM, CDR2 ANQGSEA, per germline. After removal of 7 bases from V and 4 bases from J, the junction contained 2 bases not matched to a gene. The CDR3 reads CSGTSEYNEQFF. CDR3 DNA: TGCAGCGGGACTAGCGAGTACAATGAGCAGTTCTTC.

The chain couples TRBV27 to TRBJ2-3; D might be TRBD1 (5 bases). V dropped 4 bases and J dropped 1 base, with 9 bases sitting between them. Germline CDR1 and CDR2: MNHEY and SMNVEV (reference sequence). The CDR3 covers 14 residues. CDR3 bases: TGTGCCAGCAGTTGGGGCAGACGCACAGATACGCAGTATTTT. This encodes CASSWGRRTDTQYF.

The V call is TRBV10-2, the J call TRBJ2-7; D is uncertain. V gave up 6 bases and J gave up 0 bases, with 12 bases separating them. The germline CDR1 and CDR2 sequences are WSHSY and SAAADI. The CDR3 is 14 residues long. The CDR3 loop is CASREIWSSYEQYF. The CDR3 bases are TGCGCCAGCAGGGAGATTTGGAGCTCCTACGAGCAGTACTTC.

The chain uses TRBV19 and TRBJ1-5; TRBD1 is a possible D gene (6 bases). Germline assignment: CDR1 LNHDA and CDR2 SQIVND (reference sequence). The CDR3 spans 16 residues. V gave up 10 bases and J gave up 6 bases, with 25 bases separating them. The CDR3 bases are TGTGCCACTTATAGTACGGGTTCAGGGGCGGGTCAGCCCCAGCATTTT. Its translation: CATYSTGSGAGQPQHF.

Turning to this clone: Other DNA sequences from this sample encode an identical CDR3 as well. The V gene is TRBV9, the J gene TRBJ2-5; D might be TRBD1 (6 bases). The V end lost 0 bases, the J end lost 4 bases, and 10 bases lay between the germline ends. The CDR3 has 14 residues. The germline CDR1 and CDR2 sequences are SGDLS and YYNGEE. CDR3 DNA sequence: TGTGCCAGCAGCGTAGGTCAGGGGTCAGAGACCCAGTACTTC. It specifies CASSVGQGSETQYF.

The chain carries TRBV11-2 and TRBJ1-4; the D gene is possibly TRBD1 (6 bases). Germline CDR1 is SGHAT and CDR2 is FQNNGV. This CDR3 spans 15 amino acids. Trimming left V 4 bases short and J 4 bases short, with 13 bases between. The CDR3 reads CASSSVRGNNEKLFF. CDR3 coding DNA: TGTGCCAGCAGCTCGGTGAGGGGGAATAATGAAAAACTGTTTTTT.

V usage is TRBV18 and J usage is TRBJ1-1, with unresolved D. Germline V gene data show CDR1 as KGHSH and CDR2 as LQKENI. This CDR3 contains 13 residues. The V end was cut by 3 bases, the J end by 7 bases, with 12 bases between. CDR3 loop: CASSPARSNEAFF. The DNA of the CDR3 is TGTGCCAGCTCACCCGCGAGGTCGAATGAAGCTTTCTTT.

CDR3 sequence (DNA): TGCGCCAGCAGCCCGTTAACGGGACAGACCTACGAGCAGTACTTC. This codes for CASSPLTGQTYEQYF. The J gene is TRBJ2-7, the V gene TRBV5-1; TRBD1 matches 7 bases. J gave up 2 bases and V 4 bases, and 9 bases lay outside the gene matches. Per the germline V gene, CDR1 is SGHRS and CDR2 is YFSETQ. This CDR3 region has 15 residues.

J is TRBJ2-2 and V is TRBV27, with a weak D call TRBD2 (6 bases). Germline V gene sequence: CDR1 MNHEY, CDR2 SMNVEV (reference sequence). The CDR3 contains 15 residues. V was shortened by 5 bases and J by 6 bases, with 16 bases between the two germline ends. In nucleotides, the CDR3 is TGTGCCAGCAGTACGGGAGTACCGACCCCCGGGGAGCTGTTTTTT. Amino acid sequence: CASSTGVPTPGELFF.

V is TRBV18 and J is TRBJ1-5, with D unclear. The length of the CDR3 is 19 residues. Trimming pared 4 bases from V and 0 bases from J, leaving 22 bases between. Germline V gene data show CDR1 as KGHSH and CDR2 as LQKENI. CDR3 region: CASSHAAVQLDYSNQPQHF. Here the CDR3 DNA reads TGTGCCAGCTCACATGCGGCGGTACAGCTCGATTATAGCAATCAGCCCCAGCATTTT. Full variable domain (outside the CDR3, taken from reference TRBV18 and TRBJ1-5): NAGVMQNPRHLVRRRGQEARLRCSPMKGHSHVYWYRQLPEEGLKFMVYLQKENIIDESGMPKERFSAEFPKEGPSILRIQQVVRGDSAAYFCASSHAAVQLDYSNQPQHFGDGTRLSIL.

V gene TRBV7-2 combines with J gene TRBJ2-1; D not resolved. Looked up from germline, CDR1 is SGHTA and CDR2 is FQGNSA. This CDR3 region has 11 residues. Trimming took 0 bases from V and 10 from J, leaving 4 bases between them. CDR3 loop: CASSLASEQFF. DNA for the CDR3: TGTGCCAGCAGCTTAGCGTCCGAGCAGTTCTTC.

DNA of the CDR3: TGTGCCAGCAGTCTTAGTCCCTCCTACGAGCAGTACTTC. Amino acid sequence: CASSLSPSYEQYF. The rearrangement joins TRBV7-3 to TRBJ2-7, with D hard to call. V was cut by 6 bases and J by 0 bases, with 9 bases left in between. Per the germline V gene, CDR1 is SGHTA and CDR2 is FQGTGA. This CDR3 region has 13 residues.

The V gene is TRBV29-1, the J gene TRBJ2-1; 11 bases align to TRBD2. V gave up 4 bases and J gave up 6 bases; unmatched junction bases: 8. Per germline, CDR1 SQVTM and CDR2 ANQGSEA. This CDR3 region has 15 residues. CDR3 sequence reads: CSVAPLAGVFNEQFF. The CDR3 nucleotides are TGCAGCGTTGCCCCACTAGCGGGAGTCTTCAATGAGCAGTTCTTC.

About this clone: Other DNA sequences in the sample encode the same CDR3. This rearrangement joins TRBV18 to TRBJ1-5, with 10 bases that match TRBD1. Trimming cost V 2 bases and J 5 bases; bases outside gene matches: 3. CDR1 and CDR2 from the germline V gene are KGHSH and LQKENI. The CDR3 contains 15 residues. CDR3 residues: CASSPDRGPDQPQHF. The CDR3 nucleotides read TGTGCCAGCTCACCAGACAGGGGGCCGGATCAGCCCCAGCATTTT. The full variable domain, in which reference TRBV18 and TRBJ1-5 provide the parts outside the CDR3, is NAGVMQNPRHLVRRRGQEARLRCSPMKGHSHVYWYRQLPEEGLKFMVYLQKENIIDESGMPKERFSAEFPKEGPSILRIQQVVRGDSAAYFCASSPDRGPDQPQHFGDGTRLSIL.

The J gene is TRBJ2-3, the V gene TRBV5-8; D is ambiguous. Germline lookup yields CDR1 SGHTS and CDR2 YDEGEE. Trimming removed 0 bases at V and 0 bases at J, with 5 bases between. The CDR3 extends over 14 amino acids. The CDR3 DNA reads as TGTGCCAGCAGCTTGGACAGAAGCACAGATACGCAGTATTTT. It is translated as CASSLDRSTDTQYF. The full variable domain, in which reference TRBV5-8 and TRBJ2-3 provide the parts outside the CDR3, is EAGVTQSPTHLIKTRGQQATLRCSPISGHTSVYWYQQALGLGLQFLLWYDEGEERNRGNFPPRFSGRQFPNYSSELNVNALELEDSALYLCASSLDRSTDTQYFGPGTRLTVL.